This section outlines one T cell receptor (beta chain) sequence together with its context. The source of the sample is a study of response to subunit inactivated influenza vaccine. Germline V gene lookup returns CDR1 SGHDT and CDR2 YYEEEE. The CDR3 length is 12 residues. With 1 base removed from V and 6 bases from J, the gap between germline ends came to 8 bases. TCRdb recomputed calls from the RT-PCR reads with MiXCR, one row per CDR3 protein. Of some 570,000 distinct CDR3 sequences in the sample, roughly 10% were seen once. These data were also reused for a study on T cells expressing NK-cell markers. This second report adds: TCR beta libraries carry UMIs added by 5'RACE template switching. Sorted CD3+CD56-NKG2C+, CD3+CD56+NKG2C+ and CD3+CD56+NKG2C- T cells supplied the TCR beta repertoires. Dominant NKG2C+ clonotypes accounted for about 1.0-8% of CD8+ T cells in about six donors. There were several donors in whom these clonotypes also led the CD3+CD56-NKG2C+ fraction.

This sequence joins TRBV5-6 and TRBJ2-7, with D unclear. This material consisted of PBMCs from blood, taken on the day of vaccination. The clonotype comes from a man in his fifties or sixties who received an inactivated influenza vaccine. CDR3 sequence reads: CASSLLSIEQYF. CDR3 DNA sequence: TGTGCCAGCAGCTTGCTCAGCATCGAGCAGTACTTC.